The TCR beta chain under discussion was sequenced for a study of blood T cell repertoires in COVID-19. Study background: Donors in the United States, Italy and Spain gave samples during acute or convalescent COVID-19.

As originally analysed: Amplification of reference gene primers provided the estimated nucleated cell counts. Repertoires were generated with immunoSEQ multiplex PCR, while TCRdb's copy carries only in-frame clones and drops some. Clone size and the V and J calls come from that table; the DNA yielded D and trimming. The table shows some 300,000 clones, with around 88% occurring only once. This clonotype was obtained from a woman in her thirties who had recovered from COVID-19. The sequenced sample was peripheral blood.

This CDR3 reads CASSSSRVGDWQPQHF. The CDR3 nucleotides read TGTGCCAGCAGCTCATCCAGGGTGGGGGACTGGCAGCCCCAGCATTTT. The rearrangement joins TRBV6-2 or TRBV6-3 to TRBJ1-5; D may be TRBD1 (5 bases). CDR3 length: 16 residues. Germline assignment: CDR1 MNHEY and CDR2 SVGEGT. Trimming took 6 bases from V and 7 from J, leaving 22 bases between them.